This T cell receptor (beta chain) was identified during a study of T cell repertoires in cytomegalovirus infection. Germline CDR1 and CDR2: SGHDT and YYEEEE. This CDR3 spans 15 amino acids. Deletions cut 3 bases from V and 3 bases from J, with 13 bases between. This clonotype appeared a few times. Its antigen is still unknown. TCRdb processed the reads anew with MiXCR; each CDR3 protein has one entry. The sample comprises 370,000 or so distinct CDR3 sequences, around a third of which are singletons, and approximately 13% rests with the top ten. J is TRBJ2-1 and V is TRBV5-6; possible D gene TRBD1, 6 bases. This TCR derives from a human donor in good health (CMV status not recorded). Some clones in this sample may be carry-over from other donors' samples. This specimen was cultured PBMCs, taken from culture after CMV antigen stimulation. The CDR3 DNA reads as TGTGCCAGCAGCTCAGGGGCAGGGTACTACAATGAGCAGTTCTTC. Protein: CASSSGAGYYNEQFF.